Each of the 30 T cell receptor beta chains below was sequenced from the same sample in a study of T-cell memory formation after mild COVID-19. TCRdb re-analysed the 5' RACE reads in MiXCR, keeping a single row per CDR3 protein. The data hold about 310,000 distinct CDR3 sequences, with about 16% observed a single time. Sequencing input: PBMCs or a T cell subset sorted from them (not recorded which). These receptors came from a man aged 18 to 35 who had mild COVID-19 (a few samples of this study predate the infection). Cell type and time point are not known.

V usage is TRBV2 and J usage is TRBJ2-5; either TRBD1 or TRBD2 may supply D (5 bases each). The CDR3 consists of 14 residues. Germline V gives CDR1 SNHLY, CDR2 FYNNEI. Trimming pared 7 bases from V and 5 bases from J, leaving 17 bases between. The CDR3 spells CASNSPGTPETQYF. CDR3 nucleotides: TGTGCCAGCAATAGCCCCGGGACCCCGGAGACCCAGTACTTC.

This clonotype showed up many times. The genes are TRBV11-2 and TRBJ2-1; 8 nucleotides line up with TRBD2. The CDR3 loop spans 16 amino acids. The V and J ends lost 1 base and 2 bases, in that order; junction bases with no gene match: 4. Per germline, CDR1 SGHAT and CDR2 FQNNGV. The chain's CDR3 is CASSLVPGGTYNEQFF. In nucleotides, the CDR3 is TGTGCCAGCAGCTTAGTCCCGGGGGGGACCTACAATGAGCAGTTCTTC.

This chain uses TRBV5-1 with TRBJ2-6; TRBD1 aligns across 9 bases. This CDR3 is 20 amino acids long. CDR1 SGHRS and CDR2 YFSETQ come from the germline V gene. V lost 4 bases to trimming and J lost 2 bases; unmatched junction nucleotides: 16. The CDR3 DNA reads TGCGCCAGCAGCGTGACCGGACAGGGGAGTCTAGTTGCTGGGGCCAACGTCCTGACTTTC. As protein: CASSVTGQGSLVAGANVLTF. Based on the CDR3 plus reference TRBV5-1 and TRBJ2-6, the full variable domain is KAGVTQTPRYLIKTRGQQVTLSCSPISGHRSVSWYQQTPGQGLQFLFEYFSETQRNKGNFPGRFSGRQFSNSRSEMNVSTLELGDSALYLCASSVTGQGSLVAGANVLTFGAGSRLTVL.

The sample holds many counts of this clonotype. The chain has TRBV7-2 and TRBJ1-2, with TRBD1 matching over 9 bases. V trimming: 5 bases; J trimming: 8 bases; junction bases outside the gene matches: 6. CDR3 length: 13 residues. Germline lookup yields CDR1 SGHTA and CDR2 FQGNSA. CDR3 bases: TGTGCCAGCAGCGCTACAGGGGGCACAGGCTACACCTTC. Translation gives CASSATGGTGYTF.

The chain has TRBV19 and TRBJ2-1; D is unresolved. This CDR3 is 13 amino acids long. Trimming left V 0 bases short and J 9 bases short, with 9 bases between. CDR1 LNHDA and CDR2 SQIVND come from the germline V gene (reference sequence). The CDR3 loop reads CASSIDLAIEQFF. The CDR3 DNA follows: TGTGCCAGTAGTATAGATCTGGCCATTGAGCAGTTCTTC.

The rearrangement joins TRBV5-1 to TRBJ1-2, with TRBD1 matching over 7 bases. Germline V gives CDR1 SGHRS, CDR2 YFSETQ. The CDR3 has 13 amino acids. The junction had 6 bases not matched to a gene; V was cut back by 4 bases and J by 6 bases. This chain's CDR3 is CASSVLTGNGYTF. DNA for the CDR3: TGCGCCAGCAGCGTGTTGACAGGGAATGGCTACACCTTC.

The table lists this clonotype with a few counts. The chain uses TRBV25-1 and TRBJ2-7; 7 nucleotides line up with TRBD1. CDR3 length: 14 amino acids. Germline V lookup: CDR1 MGHDK, CDR2 SYGVNS. The trim removed 3 bases at V and 0 bases at J, leaving 2 bases unmatched. The CDR3 spells CASSDTGASYEQYF. The CDR3 bases are TGTGCCAGCAGTGATACAGGGGCCTCCTACGAGCAGTACTTC.

This clonotype was seen at least ten times. The J gene is TRBJ2-1, the V gene TRBV12-3 or TRBV12-4; 9 bases align to TRBD1. The V gene end was trimmed by 6 bases and the J gene end by 8 bases; junction bases not matched to a gene: 8. The CDR3 loop spans 14 amino acids. The chain's CDR3 is CASRQGQGIDEQFF. CDR3 coding DNA: TGTGCCAGCAGACAGGGACAGGGAATCGATGAGCAGTTCTTC.

This chain joins TRBV5-1 and TRBJ2-7; D not certain. Trimming removed 0 bases from V and 1 base from J, with 8 bases in between. Germline values: CDR1 SGHRS, CDR2 YFSETQ. This CDR3 spans 14 amino acids. CDR3 nucleotide sequence: TGCGCCAGCAGCTTGGTGTCGGAATCCTACGAGCAGTACTTC. This translates into CASSLVSESYEQYF.

In this sample, this clonotype turned up a few times. The chain couples TRBV7-2 to TRBJ2-5, with D maybe TRBD2 (6 bases). CDR3 length: 14 residues. Germline V gene sequence: CDR1 SGHTA, CDR2 FQGNSA. Trimming removed 3 bases from V and 7 bases from J, with 15 bases in between. CDR3 coding DNA: TGTGCCAGCAGCTTCCCGACTAGTACTGTGACCCAGTACTTC. Its protein product is CASSFPTSTVTQYF.

The V and J genes are TRBV4-3 and TRBJ1-3, with D perhaps matching TRBD1 (5 bases). V lost 2 bases and J 4 bases, leaving 15 bases between the germline ends. CDR1 is LGHNA, CDR2 YSLEER, per germline. This CDR3 comprises 16 residues. The DNA of the CDR3 is TGCGCCAGCAGCCAAAATTTGGGGGTTACCGGAAACACCATATATTTT. Encoded protein: CASSQNLGVTGNTIYF.

This clonotype was seen only a few times. The chain carries TRBV6-6 and TRBJ2-5, with TRBD2 matching 8 bases. Trimming took 5 bases from V and 3 from J; bases not matched to a gene: 5. The CDR3 length is 14 residues. Germline CDR1 and CDR2: MNHNY and SVGAGI (reference sequence). The chain's CDR3 is CASSNSGGKETQYF. DNA for the CDR3: TGTGCCAGCAGTAACAGCGGGGGCAAAGAGACCCAGTACTTC.

There are a few counts of this clonotype. The V gene is TRBV4-2, the J gene TRBJ2-7; TRBD2 might be the D (5 bases). V was pared by 1 base and J by 4 bases, with 11 bases between. The germline CDR1 and CDR2 sequences are LGHNA and YNFKEQ. The CDR3 totals 14 residues. This chain's CDR3 is CASSQAGDGYEQYF. The CDR3, as DNA: TGTGCCAGCAGCCAAGCCGGGGATGGATACGAGCAGTACTTC.

This clonotype has a handful of counts. The chain uses TRBV12-3 or TRBV12-4 and TRBJ2-1; perhaps TRBD2 as D (7 bases). Trimming took 2 bases from V and 3 from J, leaving 17 bases between them. This CDR3 comprises 17 residues. The CDR3 loop reads CASSLKKGGGRYNEQFF. The CDR3 DNA follows: TGTGCCAGCAGTTTAAAAAAGGGCGGGGGCCGCTACAATGAGCAGTTCTTC.

The chain has TRBV20-1 and TRBJ1-5; D call uncertain. V was clipped by 0 bases and J by 4 bases, with 22 bases between them. From germline, CDR1 is DFQATT and CDR2 SNEGSKA (reference sequence). The CDR3 runs 18 residues. The CDR3 nucleotides are TGCAGTGCTAGAGATCATGACCCACGGACCGGGCGGAATCAGCCCCAGCATTTT. Translated: CSARDHDPRTGRNQPQHF.

This clonotype came up many times. The chain employs TRBV15 and TRBJ1-5, with D possibly being TRBD1 (5 bases). V lost 1 base to trimming and J lost 9 bases, with 7 bases between them. The CDR3 runs to 12 residues. Germline lookup yields CDR1 LNHNV and CDR2 YYDKDF (reference sequence). The CDR3 coding sequence is TGTGCCACCAGCAGAGGGGGACGGCCCCAGCATTTT. Its translation is CATSRGGRPQHF.

This clonotype was counted between two and nine times. The chain has TRBV9 and TRBJ1-1; no clear D gene. Germline CDR1 reads SGDLS; CDR2 reads YYNGEE. This CDR3 has 13 residues. Trimming shortened V by 9 bases and J by 0 bases, and 12 bases separated the two germline ends. CDR3 protein: CATARQLNTEAFF. The CDR3 region has the DNA TGTGCCACGGCGCGGCAACTGAACACTGAAGCTTTCTTT. Using reference TRBV9 and TRBJ1-1 for the parts outside the CDR3, the full variable domain is DSGVTQTPKHLITATGQRVTLRCSPRSGDLSVYWYQQSLDQGLQFLIQYYNGEERAKGNILERFSAQQFPDLHSELNLSSLELGDSALYFCATARQLNTEAFFGQGTRLTVV.

This clonotype has only a few counts. The CDR3 loop reads CASRDPSLAGQFF. DNA of the CDR3: TGTGCCAGCAGGGATCCCTCACTAGCGGGGCAGTTCTTC. The rearrangement joins TRBV7-9 to TRBJ2-1, with 9 positions matching TRBD2. The V gene end was trimmed by 6 bases and the J gene end by 12 bases; junction bases not matched to a gene: 9. Per germline, CDR1 SEHNR and CDR2 FQNEAQ (reference sequence). CDR3 size: 13 residues.

This clonotype was observed a handful of times. This sequence joins TRBV4-1 and TRBJ1-5, with D possibly TRBD1 on 5 matching bases. Germline V gene sequence: CDR1 MGHRA, CDR2 YSYEKL. This CDR3 contains 14 residues. V lost 2 bases and J 7 bases, leaving 12 bases between the germline ends. Here the CDR3 DNA reads TGCGCCAGCAGCCAACAGGGAATCGGACAGCCCCAGCATTTT. Translation: CASSQQGIGQPQHF.

This clonotype was recorded many times. The V and J genes are TRBV4-2 and TRBJ2-3; 9 nucleotides align to TRBD2. After removal of 1 base from V and 2 bases from J, the junction contained 4 bases not matched to a gene. Per germline, CDR1 LGHNA and CDR2 YNFKEQ. This CDR3 has 16 residues. CDR3 loop: CASSQAGLAPTDTQYF. The CDR3 DNA sequence: TGTGCCAGCAGCCAAGCGGGACTAGCCCCCACAGATACGCAGTATTTT.

The table lists this clonotype with a few counts. The rearrangement links TRBV6-5 to TRBJ2-7; 8 nucleotides agree with TRBD1. The germline V gene has CDR1 MNHEY and CDR2 SVGAGI. Unmatched junction bases numbered 3, after V lost 5 bases and J lost 0 bases. CDR3 size: 14 residues. Written as DNA, the CDR3 is TGTGCCAGCAGTCGGACAGGGAACTCCTACGAGCAGTACTTC. This gives the protein CASSRTGNSYEQYF.

J is TRBJ2-3 and V is TRBV11-2, with D unclear. Germline CDR1 is SGHAT and CDR2 is FQNNGV. V lost 5 bases to trimming and J lost 5 bases, with 8 bases between them. The CDR3 runs to 12 residues. CDR3 sequence (DNA): TGTGCCAGCAGCCACGGTCGAGATACGCAGTATTTT. Translated, it gives CASSHGRDTQYF.

The chain couples TRBV10-3 to TRBJ2-7; D remains ambiguous. The CDR3 loop spans 11 amino acids. Germline CDR1 and CDR2: ENHRY and SYGVKD. Between the trimmed V and J ends, which lost 8 bases and 3 bases, there was a span of 8 bases. CDR3 amino acids: CAIRSDYEQYV. CDR3 bases: TGTGCCATCCGGTCGGACTACGAGCAGTACGTC.

This clonotype was detected a few times. The V and J genes are TRBV7-9 and TRBJ2-7; D uncertain. V shed 6 bases and J shed 2 bases, with 11 bases lying between them. Germline V lookup: CDR1 SEHNR, CDR2 FQNEAQ (reference sequence). CDR3 length: 13 residues. The CDR3 here is CASRLVPTYEQYF. For the CDR3, the DNA is TGTGCCAGCAGGCTAGTCCCCACCTACGAGCAGTACTTC. The full variable domain, rest sourced from reference TRBV7-9 and TRBJ2-7, is DTGVSQNPRHKITKRGQNVTFRCDPISEHNRLYWYRQTLGQGPEFLTYFQNEAQLEKSRLLSDRFSAERPKGSFSTLEIQRTEQGDSAMYLCASRLVPTYEQYFGPGTRLTVT.

This clonotype appeared a few times. V gene TRBV7-3 combines with J gene TRBJ2-1; D ambiguous. The CDR3 is 13 residues long. Per the germline V gene, CDR1 is SGHTA and CDR2 is FQGTGA. V shed 4 bases and J shed 9 bases, with 13 bases lying between them. In DNA, the CDR3 is TGTGCCAGCAGCTCGATTACGGGCGGTGAGCAGTTCTTC. Protein: CASSSITGGEQFF.

The rearrangement joins TRBV14 to TRBJ2-1; tentative D call: TRBD1 (6 bases). Trimming shortened V by 4 bases and J by 8 bases, and 12 bases separated the two germline ends. CDR1 SGHDN and CDR2 FVKESK come from the germline V gene. The CDR3 runs 13 residues. The CDR3 is CASSPTGSHEQFF. In DNA, the CDR3 is TGTGCCAGCAGCCCTACAGGGTCACATGAGCAGTTCTTC.

This clonotype was seen a handful of times. The chain employs TRBV18 and TRBJ1-5, with 8 bases aligning to TRBD1. Per germline, CDR1 KGHSH and CDR2 LQKENI. The V and J ends lost 3 bases and 2 bases, in that order; junction bases with no gene match: 3. The CDR3 sequence is 15 residues long. The CDR3 DNA reads TGTGCCAGCTCACCTACAGGGGGGGGCAATCAGCCCCAGCATTTT. Its translation is CASSPTGGGNQPQHF.

This clonotype was picked up a small number of times. This chain joins TRBV12-3 or TRBV12-4 and TRBJ1-6; the D is unclear. The CDR3 consists of 15 residues. Trimming took 2 bases from V and 0 from J, leaving 5 bases between them. The CDR3 sequence is CASSLKSSYNSPLHF. The DNA for the CDR3 is TGTGCCAGCAGTTTAAAGAGCTCCTATAATTCACCCCTCCACTTT.

The chain is built from TRBV7-9 and TRBJ1-2; no clear D gene. Germline V gene data show CDR1 as SEHNR and CDR2 as FQNEAQ (reference sequence). Deletions cut 2 bases from V and 7 bases from J, with 14 bases between. CDR3 length: 14 residues. The DNA of the CDR3 is TGTGCCAGCAGCTTAAATTCTCTCGGTCGTGGCTACACCTTC. This gives the protein CASSLNSLGRGYTF.

V is TRBV20-1 and J is TRBJ2-5; 7 nucleotides match TRBD1. With 0 bases clipped from V and 6 bases from J, the junction kept 4 bases outside the gene matches. The germline V gene has CDR1 DFQATT and CDR2 SNEGSKA (reference sequence). CDR3 length: 13 amino acids. The CDR3 bases are TGCAGTGCTAGAGAAGGGGGCCGGCAGACCCAGTACTTC. Translated, it gives CSAREGGRQTQYF.